This T cell receptor (beta chain) was sequenced during a study of CD4 and CD8 cells across lung adenocarcinoma regions. Samples came from patients with localized non-small cell lung adenocarcinoma. Trimming shortened V by 9 bases and J by 2 bases, and 18 bases separated the two germline ends. Germline CDR1 MNHEY, CDR2 SVGAGI. The CDR3 sequence is 15 residues long. TCRdb ran MiXCR on the PCR reads and lists one entry per CDR3 protein. The repertoire holds about 19,000 distinct CDR3 sequences, with 46% as singletons. The genes are TRBV6-5 and TRBJ2-3; tentatively, D is TRBD1 or TRBD2 (5 bases each). Sequenced material: CD4+ T cells from the margin of a lung tumor. The receptor was derived from a male donor with lung adenocarcinoma. The CD4 and CD8 labels of this study may be unreliable. Written as DNA, the CDR3 is TGTGCCAGGAGTCACGGGGAAGGGGACACAGATACGCAGTATTTT. Translation gives CARSHGEGDTDTQYF.